This T cell receptor beta chain was recorded in a study of T cells after yellow fever vaccination. UMIs and a universal primer site were added when TCR cDNA was made by 5'RACE template switching. A single record per CDR3 protein comes from TCRdb applying MiXCR to the 5' RACE reads. The sample has 150,000 to 200,000 distinct CDR3 sequences, more than 9.5% seen once. The CDR3 contains 15 residues. V was pared by 1 base and J by 0 bases, with 7 bases between. Germline V gene lookup returns CDR1 LGHNA and CDR2 YNFKEQ. As for this clonotype: Its cognate antigen is unknown.

Study-wide findings and caveats: Relatively few clonotypes were ones that appeared in both CD4 and CD8 compartments.

This TCR derives from a man aged 18 to 30 who received the YFV17D yellow fever vaccine. The specimen was CD8+ T cells sorted from PBMCs, collected 15 days after the yellow fever booster vaccination. This chain joins TRBV4-2 and TRBJ2-1; D remains unclear. In DNA form, the CDR3 reads TGTGCCAGCAGCCAAGGGCCTAGCTCCTACAATGAGCAGTTCTTC. It is translated as CASSQGPSSYNEQFF.